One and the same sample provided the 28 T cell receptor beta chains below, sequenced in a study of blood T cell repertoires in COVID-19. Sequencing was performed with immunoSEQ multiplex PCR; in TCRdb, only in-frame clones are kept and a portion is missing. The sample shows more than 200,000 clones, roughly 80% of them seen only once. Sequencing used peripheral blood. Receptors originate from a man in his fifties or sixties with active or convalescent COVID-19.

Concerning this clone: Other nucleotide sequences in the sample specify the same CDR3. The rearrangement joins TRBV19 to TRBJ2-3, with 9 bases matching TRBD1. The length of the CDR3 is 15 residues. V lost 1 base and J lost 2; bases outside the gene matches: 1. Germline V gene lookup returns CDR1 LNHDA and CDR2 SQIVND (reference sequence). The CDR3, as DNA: TGTGCCAGTAGTATAGGGGACAGGGCCACAGATACGCAGTATTTT. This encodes CASSIGDRATDTQYF.

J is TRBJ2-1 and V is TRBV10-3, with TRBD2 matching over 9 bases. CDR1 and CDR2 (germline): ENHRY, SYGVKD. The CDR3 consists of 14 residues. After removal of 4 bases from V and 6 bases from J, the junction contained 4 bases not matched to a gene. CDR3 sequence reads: CAISGSGGPNEQFF. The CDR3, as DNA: TGTGCCATCAGTGGCAGCGGGGGGCCCAATGAGCAGTTCTTC.

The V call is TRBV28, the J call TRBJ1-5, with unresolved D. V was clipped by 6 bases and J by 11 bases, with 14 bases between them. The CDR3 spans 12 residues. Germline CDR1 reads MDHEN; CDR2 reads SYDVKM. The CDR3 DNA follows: TGTGCCAGCAGACGCGAGCGAGAGTCCCAGCATTTT. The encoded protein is CASRRERESQHF.

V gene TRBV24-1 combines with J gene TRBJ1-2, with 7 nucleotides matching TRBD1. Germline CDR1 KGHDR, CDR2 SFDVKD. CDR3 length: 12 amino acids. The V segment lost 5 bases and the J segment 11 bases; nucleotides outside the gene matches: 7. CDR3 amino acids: CATSVQGVRYTF. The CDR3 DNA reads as TGTGCCACCAGTGTCCAGGGGGTTCGGTACACCTTC.

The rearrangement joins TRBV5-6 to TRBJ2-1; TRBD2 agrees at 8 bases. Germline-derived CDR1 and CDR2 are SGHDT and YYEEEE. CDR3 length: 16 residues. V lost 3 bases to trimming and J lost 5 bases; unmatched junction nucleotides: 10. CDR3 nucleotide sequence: TGTGCCAGCAGCTGGGTCAGCGGGGGCGCGAACAATGAGCAGTTCTTC. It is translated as CASSWVSGGANNEQFF.

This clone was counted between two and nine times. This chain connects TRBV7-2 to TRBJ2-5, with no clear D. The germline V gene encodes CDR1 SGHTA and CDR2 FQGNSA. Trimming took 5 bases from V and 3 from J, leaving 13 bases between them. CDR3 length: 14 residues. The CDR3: CASSPRIAKETQYF. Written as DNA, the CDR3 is TGTGCCAGCAGCCCCCGGATAGCCAAAGAGACCCAGTACTTC.

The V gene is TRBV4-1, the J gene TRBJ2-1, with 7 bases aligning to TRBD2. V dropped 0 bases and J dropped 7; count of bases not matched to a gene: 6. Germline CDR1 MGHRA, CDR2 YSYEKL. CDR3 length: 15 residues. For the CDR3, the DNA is TGCGCCAGCAGCCAAGATCGGGGACTACGAAATGAGCAGTTCTTC. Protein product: CASSQDRGLRNEQFF.

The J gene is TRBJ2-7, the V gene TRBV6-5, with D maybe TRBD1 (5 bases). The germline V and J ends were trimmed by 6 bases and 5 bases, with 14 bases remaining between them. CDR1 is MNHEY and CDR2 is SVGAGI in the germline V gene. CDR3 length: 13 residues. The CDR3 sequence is CASSPMGRNEQYF. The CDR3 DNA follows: TGTGCCAGCAGCCCAATGGGGCGGAACGAGCAGTACTTC.

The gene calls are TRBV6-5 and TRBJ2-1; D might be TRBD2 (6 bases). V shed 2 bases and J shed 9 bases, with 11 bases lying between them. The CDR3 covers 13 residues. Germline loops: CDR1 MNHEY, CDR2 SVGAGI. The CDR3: CASSYIGGSEQFF. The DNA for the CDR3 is TGTGCCAGCAGTTACATCGGGGGTAGTGAGCAGTTCTTC.

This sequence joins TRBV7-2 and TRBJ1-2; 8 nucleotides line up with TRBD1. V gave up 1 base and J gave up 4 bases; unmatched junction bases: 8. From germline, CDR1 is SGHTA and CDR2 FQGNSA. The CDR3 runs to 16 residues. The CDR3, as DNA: TGTGCCAGCAGCTTAGGGGGTCAGGGGGCGATCTATGGCTACACCTTC. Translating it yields CASSLGGQGAIYGYTF. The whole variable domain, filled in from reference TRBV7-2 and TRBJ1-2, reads GAGVSQSPSNKVTEKGKDVELRCDPISGHTALYWYRQSLGQGLEFLIYFQGNSAPDKSGLPSDRFSAERTGGSVSTLTIQRTQQEDSAVYLCASSLGGQGAIYGYTFGSGTRLTVV.

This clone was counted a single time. CDR3 bases: TGTGCCAGCACCGGGACAGGGGATGAGCAGTACTTC. It encodes CASTGTGDEQYF. The chain recombines TRBV12-3 or TRBV12-4 with TRBJ2-7; 10 bases match TRBD1. The CDR3 runs 12 residues. V shed 7 bases, J shed 7 bases, and the junction held 4 bases outside the gene matches.

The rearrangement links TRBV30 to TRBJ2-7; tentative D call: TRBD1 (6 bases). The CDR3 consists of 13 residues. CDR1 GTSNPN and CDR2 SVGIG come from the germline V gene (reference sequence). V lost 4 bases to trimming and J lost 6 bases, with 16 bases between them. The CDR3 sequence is CAWTLTGKGEQYF. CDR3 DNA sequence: TGTGCCTGGACCCTCACAGGGAAGGGCGAGCAGTACTTC.

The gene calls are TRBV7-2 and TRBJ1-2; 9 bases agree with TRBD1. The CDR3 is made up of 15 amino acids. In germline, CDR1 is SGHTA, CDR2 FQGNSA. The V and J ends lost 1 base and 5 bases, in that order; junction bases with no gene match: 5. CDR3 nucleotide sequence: TGTGCCAGCAGCTTAGATGGGACAGGGACTTATGGCTACACCTTC. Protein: CASSLDGTGTYGYTF.

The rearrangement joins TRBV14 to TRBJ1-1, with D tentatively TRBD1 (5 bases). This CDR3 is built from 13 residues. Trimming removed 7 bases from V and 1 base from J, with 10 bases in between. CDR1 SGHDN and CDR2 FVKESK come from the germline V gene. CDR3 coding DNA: TGTGCCAGCACCCGCGGGGCGAACACTGAAGCTTTCTTT. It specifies CASTRGANTEAFF.

CDR3 loop: CASSVPSGSYNQPQHF. CDR3 coding DNA: TGTGCCAGCAGTGTCCCCTCTGGGAGCTACAATCAGCCCCAGCATTTT. This sequence joins TRBV6-1 and TRBJ1-5; D gene uncertain. This CDR3 region has 16 residues. Germline V gene data show CDR1 as MNHNS and CDR2 as SASEGT. V lost 4 bases and J lost 3, with 16 bases in between.

The DNA of the CDR3 is TGTGCCAGCAAGGTACGGGAGAACACTGAAGCTTTCTTT. Its protein is CASKVRENTEAFF. V gene TRBV7-2 combines with J gene TRBJ1-1; D uncertain. The CDR3 extends over 13 amino acids. Trimming pared 7 bases from V and 1 base from J, leaving 10 bases between. The V gene's germline CDR1 is SGHTA and CDR2 FQGNSA.

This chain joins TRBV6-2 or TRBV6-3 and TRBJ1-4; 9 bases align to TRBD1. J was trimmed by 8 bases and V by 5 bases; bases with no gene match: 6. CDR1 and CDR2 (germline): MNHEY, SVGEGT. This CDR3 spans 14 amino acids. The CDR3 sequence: CASSPTTGGEKLFF. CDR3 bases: TGTGCCAGCAGTCCGACGACAGGGGGGGAAAAACTGTTTTTT.

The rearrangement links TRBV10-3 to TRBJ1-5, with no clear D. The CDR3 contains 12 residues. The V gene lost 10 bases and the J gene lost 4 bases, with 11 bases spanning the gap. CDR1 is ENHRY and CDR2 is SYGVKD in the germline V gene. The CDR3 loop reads CATGGRNQPQHF. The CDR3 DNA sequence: TGTGCCACCGGCGGAAGGAATCAGCCCCAGCATTTT.

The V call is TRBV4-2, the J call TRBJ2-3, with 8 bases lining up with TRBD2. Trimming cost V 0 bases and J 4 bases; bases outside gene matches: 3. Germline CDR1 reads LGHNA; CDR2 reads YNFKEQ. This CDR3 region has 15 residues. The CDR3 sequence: CASSQEGGGPDTQYF. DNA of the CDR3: TGTGCCAGCAGCCAAGAGGGCGGGGGGCCAGATACGCAGTATTTT.

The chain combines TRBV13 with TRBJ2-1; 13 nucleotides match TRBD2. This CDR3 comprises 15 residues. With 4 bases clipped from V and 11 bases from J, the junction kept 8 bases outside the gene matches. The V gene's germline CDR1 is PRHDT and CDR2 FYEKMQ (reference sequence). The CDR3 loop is CASSSRGTSGEQQFF. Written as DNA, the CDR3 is TGTGCCAGCAGCTCTAGGGGGACTAGCGGGGAACAGCAGTTCTTC.

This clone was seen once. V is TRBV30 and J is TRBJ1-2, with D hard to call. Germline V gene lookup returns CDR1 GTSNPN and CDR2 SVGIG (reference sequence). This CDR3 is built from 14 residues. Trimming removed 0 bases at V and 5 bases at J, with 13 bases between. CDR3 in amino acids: CAWSVHPGRYGYTF. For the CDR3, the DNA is TGTGCCTGGAGTGTACACCCCGGGAGGTATGGCTACACCTTC.

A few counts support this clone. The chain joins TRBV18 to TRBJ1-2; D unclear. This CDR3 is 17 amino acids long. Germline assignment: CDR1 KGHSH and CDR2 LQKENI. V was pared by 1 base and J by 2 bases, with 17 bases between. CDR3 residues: CASSPLGSEGLNYGYTF. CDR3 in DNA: TGTGCCAGCTCACCACTGGGCTCGGAAGGCCTAAACTATGGCTACACCTTC.

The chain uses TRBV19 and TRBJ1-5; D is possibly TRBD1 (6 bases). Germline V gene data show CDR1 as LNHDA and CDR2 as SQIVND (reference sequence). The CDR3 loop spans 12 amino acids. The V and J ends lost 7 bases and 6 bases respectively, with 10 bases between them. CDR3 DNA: TGTGCCAGTAACCTACAGGGTCAGCCCCAGCATTTT. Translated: CASNLQGQPQHF.

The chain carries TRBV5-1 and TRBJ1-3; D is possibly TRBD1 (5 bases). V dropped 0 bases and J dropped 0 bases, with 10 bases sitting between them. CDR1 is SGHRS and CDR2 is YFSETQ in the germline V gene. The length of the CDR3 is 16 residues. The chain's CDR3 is CASSLETGDSGNTIYF. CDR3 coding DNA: TGCGCCAGCAGCTTGGAAACAGGAGACTCTGGAAACACCATATATTTT.

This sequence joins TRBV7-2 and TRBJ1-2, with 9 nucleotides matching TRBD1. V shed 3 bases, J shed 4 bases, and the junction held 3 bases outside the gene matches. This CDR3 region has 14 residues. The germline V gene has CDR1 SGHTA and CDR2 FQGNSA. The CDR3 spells CASSFDRGSYGYTF. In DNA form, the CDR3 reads TGTGCCAGCAGCTTTGACAGGGGGAGCTATGGCTACACCTTC.

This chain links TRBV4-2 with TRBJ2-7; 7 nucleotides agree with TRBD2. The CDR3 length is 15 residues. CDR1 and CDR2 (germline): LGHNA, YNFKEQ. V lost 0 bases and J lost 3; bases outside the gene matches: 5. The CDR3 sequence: CASSQDWGGNYEQYF. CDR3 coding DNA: TGTGCCAGCAGCCAAGATTGGGGGGGAAACTACGAGCAGTACTTC.

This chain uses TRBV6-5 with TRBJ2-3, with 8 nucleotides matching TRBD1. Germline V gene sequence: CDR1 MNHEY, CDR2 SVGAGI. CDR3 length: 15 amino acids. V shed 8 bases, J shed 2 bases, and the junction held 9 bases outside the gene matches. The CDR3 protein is CASGTGTGHTDTQYF. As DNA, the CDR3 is TGTGCCAGCGGGACCGGGACAGGACACACAGATACGCAGTATTTT.

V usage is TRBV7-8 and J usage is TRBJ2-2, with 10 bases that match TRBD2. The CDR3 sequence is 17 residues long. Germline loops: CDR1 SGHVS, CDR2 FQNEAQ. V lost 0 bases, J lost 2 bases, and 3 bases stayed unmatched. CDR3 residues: CASSLASGGLNTGELFF. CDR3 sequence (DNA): TGTGCCAGCAGCTTAGCTAGCGGGGGGTTAAACACCGGGGAGCTGTTTTTT.